This record looks at one T cell receptor (beta chain) sequence and its context. Enrolled through a virtual design, the participants were between roughly 18 and 95 years of age and came from around 25 US areas. Categorization into cohorts depended on clinical history that participants reported. The record originates from a study of blood T cell repertoires in COVID-19. As for the study in general: COVID-19 samples collected from the United States, Italy and Spain covered acute and convalescent phases.

Using immunoSEQ multiplex PCR, the repertoire was profiled, and TCRdb retains in-frame clones only, with some absent. The repertoire holds hundreds of thousands of clones, with around 91% as singletons. The origin of this receptor is a woman between 40 and 55 years old who had recovered from COVID-19. Specimen: PBMCs or T cells enriched from blood (not recorded which).

The CDR3 region is CASSLAGANTEAFF. The CDR3 nucleotides read TGTGCCAGCAGCTTAGCAGGGGCGAACACTGAAGCTTTCTTT. The chain has TRBV7-9 and TRBJ1-1; tentative D call: TRBD1 (5 bases). CDR3 size: 14 residues. CDR1 and CDR2 from the germline V gene are SEHNR and FQNEAQ (reference sequence). V was pared by 0 bases and J by 1 base, with 6 bases between.